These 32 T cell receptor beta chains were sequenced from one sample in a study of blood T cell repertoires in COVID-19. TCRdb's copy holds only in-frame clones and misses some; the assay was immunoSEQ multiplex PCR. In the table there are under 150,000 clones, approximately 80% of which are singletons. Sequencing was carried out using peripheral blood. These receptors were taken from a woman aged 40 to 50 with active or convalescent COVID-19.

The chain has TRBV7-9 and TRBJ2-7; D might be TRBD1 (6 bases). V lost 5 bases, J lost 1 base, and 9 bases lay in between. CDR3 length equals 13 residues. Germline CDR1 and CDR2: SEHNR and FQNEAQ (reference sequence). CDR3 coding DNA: TGTGCCAGCAGCCCAAGGGGGTCCTACGAGCAGTACTTC. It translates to CASSPRGSYEQYF.

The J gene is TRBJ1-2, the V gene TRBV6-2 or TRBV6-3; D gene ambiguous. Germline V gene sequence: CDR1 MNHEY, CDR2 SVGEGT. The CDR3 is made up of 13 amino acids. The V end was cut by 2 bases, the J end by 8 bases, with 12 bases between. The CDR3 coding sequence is TGTGCCAGCAGTTACGTCGGGTTGCGGGGCTACACCTTC. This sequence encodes CASSYVGLRGYTF.

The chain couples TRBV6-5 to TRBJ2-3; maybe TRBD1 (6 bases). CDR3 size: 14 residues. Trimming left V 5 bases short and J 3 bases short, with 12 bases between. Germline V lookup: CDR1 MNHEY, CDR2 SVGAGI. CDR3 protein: CASSPGQRTDTQYF. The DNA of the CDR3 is TGTGCCAGCAGTCCCGGACAGCGGACAGATACGCAGTATTTT.

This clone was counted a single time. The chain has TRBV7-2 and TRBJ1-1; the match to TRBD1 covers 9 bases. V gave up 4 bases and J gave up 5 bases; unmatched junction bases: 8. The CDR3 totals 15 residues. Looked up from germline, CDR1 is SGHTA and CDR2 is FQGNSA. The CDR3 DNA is TGTGCCAGCAGCTCCAAGGACAGGGGATCGACTGAAGCTTTCTTT. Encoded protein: CASSSKDRGSTEAFF. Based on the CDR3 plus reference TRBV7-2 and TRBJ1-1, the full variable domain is GAGVSQSPSNKVTEKGKDVELRCDPISGHTALYWYRQSLGQGLEFLIYFQGNSAPDKSGLPSDRFSAERTGGSVSTLTIQRTQQEDSAVYLCASSSKDRGSTEAFFGQGTRLTVV.

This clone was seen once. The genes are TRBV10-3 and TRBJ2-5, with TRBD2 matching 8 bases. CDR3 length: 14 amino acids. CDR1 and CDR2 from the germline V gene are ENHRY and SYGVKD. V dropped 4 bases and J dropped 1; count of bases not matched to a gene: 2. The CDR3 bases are TGTGCCATCAGTGGCGGGACTAGCCAAGAGACCCAGTACTTC. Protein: CAISGGTSQETQYF.

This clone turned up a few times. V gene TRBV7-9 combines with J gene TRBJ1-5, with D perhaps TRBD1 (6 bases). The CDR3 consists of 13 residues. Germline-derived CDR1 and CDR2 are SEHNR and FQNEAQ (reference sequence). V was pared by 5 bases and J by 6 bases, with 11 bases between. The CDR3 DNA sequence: TGTGCCAGCAGCCGACGGGACACTCAGCCCCAGCATTTT. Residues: CASSRRDTQPQHF.

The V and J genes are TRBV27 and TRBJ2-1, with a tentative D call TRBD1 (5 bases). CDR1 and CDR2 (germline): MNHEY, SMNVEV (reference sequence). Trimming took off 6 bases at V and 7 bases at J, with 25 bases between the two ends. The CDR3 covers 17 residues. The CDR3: CASSLRSPGNLGNEQFF. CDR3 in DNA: TGTGCCAGCAGCCTTCGGTCCCCAGGGAATTTGGGGAATGAGCAGTTCTTC.

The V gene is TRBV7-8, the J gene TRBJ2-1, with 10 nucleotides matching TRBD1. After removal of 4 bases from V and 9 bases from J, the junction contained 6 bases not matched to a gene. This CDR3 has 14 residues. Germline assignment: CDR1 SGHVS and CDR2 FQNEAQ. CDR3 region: CASSSGTGDGEQFF. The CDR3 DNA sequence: TGTGCCAGCAGCTCCGGGACAGGGGATGGTGAGCAGTTCTTC.

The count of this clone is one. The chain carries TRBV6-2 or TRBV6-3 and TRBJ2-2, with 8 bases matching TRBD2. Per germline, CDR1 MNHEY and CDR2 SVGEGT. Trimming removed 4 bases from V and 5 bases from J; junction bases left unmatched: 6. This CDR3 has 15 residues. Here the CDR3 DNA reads TGTGCCAGCAGTTCCACCGCTAGCGGGACCGGGGAGCTGTTTTTT. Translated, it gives CASSSTASGTGELFF.

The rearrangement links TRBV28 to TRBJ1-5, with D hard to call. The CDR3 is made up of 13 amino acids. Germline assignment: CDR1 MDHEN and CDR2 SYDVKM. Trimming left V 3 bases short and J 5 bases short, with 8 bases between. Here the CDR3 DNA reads TGTGCCAGCAGTTTGTTCGGGGATCAGCCCCAGCATTTT. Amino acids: CASSLFGDQPQHF.

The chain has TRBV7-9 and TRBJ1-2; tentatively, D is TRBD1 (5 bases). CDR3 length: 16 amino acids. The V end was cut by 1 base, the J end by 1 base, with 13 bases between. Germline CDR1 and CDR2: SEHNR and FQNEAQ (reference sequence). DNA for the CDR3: TGTGCCAGCAGCTTAGTGGGGGGACGGAATAACTATGGCTACACCTTC. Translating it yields CASSLVGGRNNYGYTF.

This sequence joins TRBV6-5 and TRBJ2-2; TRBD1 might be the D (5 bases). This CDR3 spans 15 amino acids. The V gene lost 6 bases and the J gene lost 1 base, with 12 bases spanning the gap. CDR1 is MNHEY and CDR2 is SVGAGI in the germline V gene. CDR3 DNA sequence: TGTGCCAGCAGAACCACAGGTTGGAACACCGGGGAGCTGTTTTTT. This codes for CASRTTGWNTGELFF.

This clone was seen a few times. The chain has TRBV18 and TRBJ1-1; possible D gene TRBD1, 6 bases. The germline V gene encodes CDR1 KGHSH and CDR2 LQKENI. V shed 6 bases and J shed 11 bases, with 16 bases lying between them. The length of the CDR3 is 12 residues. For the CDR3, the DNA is TGTGCCAGCTCGTCCCGGGACAAGGCCGCTTTCTTT. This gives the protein CASSSRDKAAFF. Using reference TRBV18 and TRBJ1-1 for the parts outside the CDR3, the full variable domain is NAGVMQNPRHLVRRRGQEARLRCSPMKGHSHVYWYRQLPEEGLKFMVYLQKENIIDESGMPKERFSAEFPKEGPSILRIQQVVRGDSAAYFCASSSRDKAAFFGQGTRLTVV.

The CDR3 is CASSPMVSGSYNEQFF. As DNA, the CDR3 is TGTGCCAGCTCACCAATGGTGTCAGGCTCCTACAATGAGCAGTTCTTC. The rearrangement joins TRBV18 to TRBJ2-1; D is undetermined. Germline V gene sequence: CDR1 KGHSH, CDR2 LQKENI. V was cut by 2 bases and J by 0 bases, with 11 bases left in between. The CDR3 extends over 16 amino acids.

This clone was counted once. The CDR3 sequence: CSVVGTGGNQPQHF. In nucleotides, the CDR3 is TGCAGCGTTGTTGGGACAGGGGGGAATCAGCCCCAGCATTTT. J is TRBJ1-5 and V is TRBV29-1; 11 positions agree with TRBD1. V lost 4 bases, J lost 4 bases, and 3 bases stayed unmatched. The CDR3 spans 14 residues. In germline, CDR1 is SQVTM, CDR2 ANQGSEA.

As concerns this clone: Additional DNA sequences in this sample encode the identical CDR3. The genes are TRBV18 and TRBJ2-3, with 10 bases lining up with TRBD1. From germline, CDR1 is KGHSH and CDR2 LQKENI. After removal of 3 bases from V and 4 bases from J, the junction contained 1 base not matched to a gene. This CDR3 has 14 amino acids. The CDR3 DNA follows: TGTGCCAGCTCACCCGGACAGGGGGCAGATACGCAGTATTTT. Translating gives CASSPGQGADTQYF.

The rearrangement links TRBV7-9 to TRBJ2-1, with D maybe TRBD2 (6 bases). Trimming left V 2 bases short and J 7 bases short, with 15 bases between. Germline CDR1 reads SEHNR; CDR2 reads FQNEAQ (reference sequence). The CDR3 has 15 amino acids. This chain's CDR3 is CASSLSLARGNEQFF. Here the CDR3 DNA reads TGTGCCAGCAGCTTAAGTCTAGCGCGTGGTAATGAGCAGTTCTTC.

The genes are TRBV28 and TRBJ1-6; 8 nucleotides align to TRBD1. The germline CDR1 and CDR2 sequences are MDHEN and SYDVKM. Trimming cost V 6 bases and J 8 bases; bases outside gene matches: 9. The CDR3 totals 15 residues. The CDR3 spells CASRQPTGVYSPLHF. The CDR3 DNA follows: TGTGCCAGCAGACAACCGACAGGGGTTTATTCACCCCTCCACTTT.

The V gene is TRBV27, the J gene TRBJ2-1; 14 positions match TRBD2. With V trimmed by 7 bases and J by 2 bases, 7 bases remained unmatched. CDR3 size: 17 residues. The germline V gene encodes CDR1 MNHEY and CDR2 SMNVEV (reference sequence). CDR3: CASTGTSGSHAYNEQFF. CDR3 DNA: TGTGCCAGCACCGGGACTAGCGGGAGTCACGCCTACAATGAGCAGTTCTTC.

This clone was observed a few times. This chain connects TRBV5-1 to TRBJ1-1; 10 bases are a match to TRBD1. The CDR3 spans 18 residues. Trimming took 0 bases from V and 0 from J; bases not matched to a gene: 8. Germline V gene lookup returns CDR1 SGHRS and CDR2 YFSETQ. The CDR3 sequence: CASSLGQGARDMNTEAFF. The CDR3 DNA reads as TGCGCCAGCAGCTTGGGACAGGGGGCGAGAGATATGAACACTGAAGCTTTCTTT.

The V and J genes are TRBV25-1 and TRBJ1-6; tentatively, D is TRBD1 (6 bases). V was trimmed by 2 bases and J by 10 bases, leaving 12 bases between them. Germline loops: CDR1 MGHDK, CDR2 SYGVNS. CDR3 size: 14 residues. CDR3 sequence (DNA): TGTGCCAGCAGTGAAGCACCGACAGGCTCACCCCTCCACTTT. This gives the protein CASSEAPTGSPLHF.

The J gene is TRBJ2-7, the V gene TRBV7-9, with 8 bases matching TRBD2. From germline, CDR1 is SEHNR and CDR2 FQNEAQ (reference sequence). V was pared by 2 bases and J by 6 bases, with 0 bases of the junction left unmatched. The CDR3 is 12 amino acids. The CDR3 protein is CASSLSGGEQYF. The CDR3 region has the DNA TGTGCCAGCAGCTTAAGCGGGGGCGAGCAGTACTTC.

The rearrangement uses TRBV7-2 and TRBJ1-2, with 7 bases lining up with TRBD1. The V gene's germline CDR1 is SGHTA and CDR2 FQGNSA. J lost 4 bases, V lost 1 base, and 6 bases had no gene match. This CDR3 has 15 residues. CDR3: CASSLGGGAPYGYTF. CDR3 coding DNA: TGTGCCAGCAGCTTAGGAGGGGGCGCCCCCTATGGCTACACCTTC.

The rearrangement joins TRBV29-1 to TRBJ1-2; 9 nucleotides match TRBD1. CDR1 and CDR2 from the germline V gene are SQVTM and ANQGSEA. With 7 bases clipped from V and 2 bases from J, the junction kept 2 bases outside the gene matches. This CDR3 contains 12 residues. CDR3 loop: CSGDRVNYGYTF. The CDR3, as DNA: TGCAGCGGGGACAGGGTCAACTATGGCTACACCTTC.

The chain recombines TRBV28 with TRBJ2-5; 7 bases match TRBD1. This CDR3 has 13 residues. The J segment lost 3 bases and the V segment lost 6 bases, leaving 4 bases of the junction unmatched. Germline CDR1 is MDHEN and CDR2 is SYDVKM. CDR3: CASSYGTEETQYF. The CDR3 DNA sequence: TGTGCCAGCAGCTATGGGACAGAAGAGACCCAGTACTTC. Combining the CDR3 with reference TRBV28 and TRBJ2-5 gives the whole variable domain DVKVTQSSRYLVKRTGEKVFLECVQDMDHENMFWYRQDPGLGLRLIYFSYDVKMKEKGDIPEGYSVSREKKERFSLILESASTNQTSMYLCASSYGTEETQYFGPGTRLLVL.

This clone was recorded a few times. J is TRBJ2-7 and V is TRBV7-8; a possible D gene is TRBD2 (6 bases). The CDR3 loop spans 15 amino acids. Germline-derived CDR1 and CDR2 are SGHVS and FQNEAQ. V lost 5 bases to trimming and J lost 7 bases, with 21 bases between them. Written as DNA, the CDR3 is TGTGCCAGCAGCCTAATGGGACTTCTTAGTGGGGAGCAGTACTTC. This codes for CASSLMGLLSGEQYF.

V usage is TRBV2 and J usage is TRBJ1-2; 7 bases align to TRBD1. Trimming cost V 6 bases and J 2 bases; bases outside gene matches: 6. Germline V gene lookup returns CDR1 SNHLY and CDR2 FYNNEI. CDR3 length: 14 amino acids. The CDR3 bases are TGTGCCAGCAGGGGCGGGACAGAAAACTATGGCTACACCTTC. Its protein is CASRGGTENYGYTF.

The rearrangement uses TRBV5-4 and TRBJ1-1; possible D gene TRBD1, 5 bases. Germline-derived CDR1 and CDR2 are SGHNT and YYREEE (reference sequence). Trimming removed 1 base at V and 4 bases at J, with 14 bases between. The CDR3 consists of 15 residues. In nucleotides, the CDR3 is TGTGCCAGCAGCTTGCGGACAAACCTGGGCACTGAAGCTTTCTTT. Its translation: CASSLRTNLGTEAFF.

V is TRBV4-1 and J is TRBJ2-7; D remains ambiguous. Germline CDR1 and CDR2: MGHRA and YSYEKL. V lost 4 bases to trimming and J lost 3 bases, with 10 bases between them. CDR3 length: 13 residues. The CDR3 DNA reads TGCGCCAGCAGCCGACTGACCGACTACGAGCAGTACTTC. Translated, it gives CASSRLTDYEQYF.

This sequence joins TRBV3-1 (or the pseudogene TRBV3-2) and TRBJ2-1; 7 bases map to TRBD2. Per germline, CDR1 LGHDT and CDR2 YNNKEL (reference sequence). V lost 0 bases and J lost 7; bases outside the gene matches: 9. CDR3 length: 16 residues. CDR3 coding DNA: TGTGCCAGCAGCCAAGATCGGGGGAGGGCCCGGAATGAGCAGTTCTTC. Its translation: CASSQDRGRARNEQFF.

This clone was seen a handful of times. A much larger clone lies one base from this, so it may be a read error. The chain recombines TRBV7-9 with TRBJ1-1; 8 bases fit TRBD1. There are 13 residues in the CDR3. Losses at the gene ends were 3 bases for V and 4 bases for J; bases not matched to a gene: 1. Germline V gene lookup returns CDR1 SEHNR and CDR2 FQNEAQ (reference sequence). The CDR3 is CASSFGTGTEAFF. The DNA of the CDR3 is TGTGCCAGCAGCTTCGGGACAGGCACTGAAGCTTTCTTT.

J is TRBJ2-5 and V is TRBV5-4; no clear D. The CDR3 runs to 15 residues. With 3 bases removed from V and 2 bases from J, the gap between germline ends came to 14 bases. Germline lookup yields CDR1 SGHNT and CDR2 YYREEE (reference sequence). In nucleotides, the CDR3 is TGTGCCAGCAGCTCACCGTCCCGGTTACAAGAGACCCAGTACTTC. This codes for CASSSPSRLQETQYF.